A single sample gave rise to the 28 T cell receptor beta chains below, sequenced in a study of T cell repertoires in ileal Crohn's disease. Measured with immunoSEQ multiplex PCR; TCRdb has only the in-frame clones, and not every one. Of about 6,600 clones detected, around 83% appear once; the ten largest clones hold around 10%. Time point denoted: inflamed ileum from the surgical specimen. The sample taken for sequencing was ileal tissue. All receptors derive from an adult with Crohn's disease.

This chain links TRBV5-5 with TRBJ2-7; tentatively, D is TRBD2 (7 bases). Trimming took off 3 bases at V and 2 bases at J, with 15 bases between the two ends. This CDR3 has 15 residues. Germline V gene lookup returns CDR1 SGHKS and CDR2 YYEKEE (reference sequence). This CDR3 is CASSSRGGPTYEQYF. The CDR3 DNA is TGTGCCAGCAGCTCGCGCGGGGGCCCGACCTACGAGCAGTACTTC.

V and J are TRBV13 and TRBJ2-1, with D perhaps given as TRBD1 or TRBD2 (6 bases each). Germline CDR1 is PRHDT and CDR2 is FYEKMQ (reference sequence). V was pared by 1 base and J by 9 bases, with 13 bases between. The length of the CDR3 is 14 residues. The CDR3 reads CASSLEGRGAEQFF. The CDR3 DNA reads TGTGCCAGCAGCTTAGAAGGAAGGGGGGCTGAGCAGTTCTTC.

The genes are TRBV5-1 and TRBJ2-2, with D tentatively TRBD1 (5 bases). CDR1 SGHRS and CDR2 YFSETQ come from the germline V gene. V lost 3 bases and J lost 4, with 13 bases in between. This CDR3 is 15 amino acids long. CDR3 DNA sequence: TGCGCCAGCAGCTCCAAGGGGCAGTTCACCGGGGAGCTGTTTTTT. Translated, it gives CASSSKGQFTGELFF.

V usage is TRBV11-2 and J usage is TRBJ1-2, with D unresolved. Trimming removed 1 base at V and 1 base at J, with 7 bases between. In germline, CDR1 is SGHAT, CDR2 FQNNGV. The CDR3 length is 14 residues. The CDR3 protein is CASSLGVGNYGYTF. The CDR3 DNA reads TGTGCCAGCAGCTTAGGGGTCGGTAACTATGGCTACACCTTC.

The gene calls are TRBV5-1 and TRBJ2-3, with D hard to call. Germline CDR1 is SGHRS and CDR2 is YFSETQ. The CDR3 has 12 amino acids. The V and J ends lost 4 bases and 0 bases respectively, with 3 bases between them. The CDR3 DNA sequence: TGCGCCAGCAGCCACAGCACAGATACGCAGTATTTT. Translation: CASSHSTDTQYF.

This chain's CDR3 is CASRTGRGGYNEQFF. The CDR3 DNA reads as TGTGCCAGCAGAACAGGGCGGGGTGGGTACAATGAGCAGTTCTTC. The V call is TRBV27, the J call TRBJ2-1, with D perhaps being TRBD1 or TRBD2 (6 bases each). Trimming took off 6 bases at V and 4 bases at J, with 16 bases between the two ends. The CDR3 has 15 residues. Germline loops: CDR1 MNHEY, CDR2 SMNVEV (reference sequence).

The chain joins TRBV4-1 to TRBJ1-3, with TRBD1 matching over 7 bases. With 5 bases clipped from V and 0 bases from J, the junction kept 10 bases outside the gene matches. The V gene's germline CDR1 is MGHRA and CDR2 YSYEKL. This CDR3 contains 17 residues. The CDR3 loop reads CASSGQGGLGSGNTIYF. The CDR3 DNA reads TGCGCCAGCAGCGGCCAGGGGGGTCTCGGCTCTGGAAACACCATATATTTT.

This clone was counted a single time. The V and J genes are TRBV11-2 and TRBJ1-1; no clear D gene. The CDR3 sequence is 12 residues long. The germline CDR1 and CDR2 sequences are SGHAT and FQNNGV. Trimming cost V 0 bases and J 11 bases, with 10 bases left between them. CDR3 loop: CASSLDVGSAFF. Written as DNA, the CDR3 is TGTGCCAGCAGCTTAGACGTGGGATCCGCTTTCTTT.

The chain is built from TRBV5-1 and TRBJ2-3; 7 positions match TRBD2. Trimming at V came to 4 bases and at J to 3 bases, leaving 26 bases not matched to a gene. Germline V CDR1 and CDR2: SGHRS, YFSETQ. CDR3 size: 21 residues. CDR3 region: CASSPDVSGAPGLRVTDTQYF. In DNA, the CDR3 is TGCGCCAGCAGCCCCGATGTTAGTGGGGCTCCGGGACTAAGGGTAACAGATACGCAGTATTTT.

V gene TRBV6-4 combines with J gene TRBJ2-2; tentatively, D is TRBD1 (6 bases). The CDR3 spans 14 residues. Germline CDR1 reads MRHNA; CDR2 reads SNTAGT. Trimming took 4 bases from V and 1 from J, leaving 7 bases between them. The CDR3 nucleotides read TGTGCCAGCAGTGTGGACAGGAACACCGGGGAGCTGTTTTTT. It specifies CASSVDRNTGELFF.

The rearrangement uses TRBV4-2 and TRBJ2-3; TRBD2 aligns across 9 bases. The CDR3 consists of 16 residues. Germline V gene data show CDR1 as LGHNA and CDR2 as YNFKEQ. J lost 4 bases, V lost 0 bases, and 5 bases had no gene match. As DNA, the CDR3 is TGTGCCAGCAGCCAAGATCGAGCGGGGGGTGCAGATACGCAGTATTTT. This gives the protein CASSQDRAGGADTQYF.

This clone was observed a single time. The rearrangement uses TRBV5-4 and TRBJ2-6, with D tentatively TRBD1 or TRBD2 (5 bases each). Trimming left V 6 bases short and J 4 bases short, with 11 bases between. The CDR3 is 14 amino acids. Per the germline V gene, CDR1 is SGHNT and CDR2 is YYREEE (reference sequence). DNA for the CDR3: TGTGCCAGCATGGGGGACGTAGGGGCCAACGTCCTGACTTTC. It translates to CASMGDVGANVLTF. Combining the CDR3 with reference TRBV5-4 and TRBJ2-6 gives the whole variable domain ETGVTQSPTHLIKTRGQQVTLRCSSQSGHNTVSWYQQALGQGPQFIFQYYREEENGRGNFPPRFSGLQFPNYSSELNVNALELDDSALYLCASMGDVGANVLTFGAGSRLTVL.

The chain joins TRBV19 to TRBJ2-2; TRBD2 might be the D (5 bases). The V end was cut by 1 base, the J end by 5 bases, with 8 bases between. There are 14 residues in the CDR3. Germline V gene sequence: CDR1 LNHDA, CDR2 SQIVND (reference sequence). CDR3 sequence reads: CASSIAPGTGELFF. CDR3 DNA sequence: TGTGCCAGTAGTATAGCTCCGGGGACCGGGGAGCTGTTTTTT.

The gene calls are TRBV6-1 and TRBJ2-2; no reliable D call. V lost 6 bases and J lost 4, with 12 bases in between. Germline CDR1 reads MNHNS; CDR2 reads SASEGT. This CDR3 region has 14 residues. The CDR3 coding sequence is TGTGCCAGCAGGTACACCGGCGGCACCGGGGAGCTGTTTTTT. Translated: CASRYTGGTGELFF.

CDR3 sequence: CASIQTSGVEQYF. The CDR3 DNA reads TGTGCCAGCATCCAGACTAGCGGGGTCGAGCAGTACTTC. The chain carries TRBV6-4 and TRBJ2-7; 11 bases map to TRBD2. The CDR3 has 13 residues. The germline CDR1 and CDR2 sequences are MRHNA and SNTAGT. Losses at the gene ends were 7 bases for V and 6 bases for J; bases not matched to a gene: 5.

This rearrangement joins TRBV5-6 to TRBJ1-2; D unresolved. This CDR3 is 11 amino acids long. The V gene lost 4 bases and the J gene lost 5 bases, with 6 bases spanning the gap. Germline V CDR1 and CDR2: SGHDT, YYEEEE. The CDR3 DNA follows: TGTGCCAGCAGCCTTGGGTATGGCTACACCTTC. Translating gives CASSLGYGYTF.

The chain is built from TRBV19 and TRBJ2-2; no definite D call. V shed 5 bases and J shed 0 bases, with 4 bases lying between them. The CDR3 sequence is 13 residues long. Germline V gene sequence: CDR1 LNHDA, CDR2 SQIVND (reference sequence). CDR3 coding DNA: TGTGCCAGTAGTTTGTCGAACACCGGGGAGCTGTTTTTT. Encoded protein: CASSLSNTGELFF.

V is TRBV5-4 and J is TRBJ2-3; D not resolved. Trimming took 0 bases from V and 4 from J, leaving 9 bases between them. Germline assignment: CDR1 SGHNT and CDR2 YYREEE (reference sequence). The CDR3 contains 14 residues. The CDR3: CASSLGADPDTQYF. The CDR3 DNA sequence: TGTGCCAGCAGCTTGGGCGCAGACCCAGATACGCAGTATTTT. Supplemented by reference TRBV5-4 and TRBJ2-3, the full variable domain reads ETGVTQSPTHLIKTRGQQVTLRCSSQSGHNTVSWYQQALGQGPQFIFQYYREEENGRGNFPPRFSGLQFPNYSSELNVNALELDDSALYLCASSLGADPDTQYFGPGTRLTVL.

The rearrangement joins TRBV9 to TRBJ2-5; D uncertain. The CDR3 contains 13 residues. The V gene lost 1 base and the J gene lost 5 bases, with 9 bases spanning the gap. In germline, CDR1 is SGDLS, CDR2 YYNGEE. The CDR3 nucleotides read TGTGCCAGCAGCGTATCCCCACTCGAGACCCAGTACTTC. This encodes CASSVSPLETQYF.

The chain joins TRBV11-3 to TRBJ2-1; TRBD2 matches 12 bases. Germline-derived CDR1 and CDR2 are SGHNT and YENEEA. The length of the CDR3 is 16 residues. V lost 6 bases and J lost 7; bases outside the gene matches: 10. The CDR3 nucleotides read TGTGCCAGCAGGAGGACTAGCGGGGACAAACGGAATGAGCAGTTCTTC. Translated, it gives CASRRTSGDKRNEQFF.

CDR3 residues: CASSSPGAGGHAGGLFF. The CDR3 bases are TGTGCCAGCAGTTCCCCTGGCGCGGGGGGACACGCGGGGGGTCTGTTTTTT. The J gene is TRBJ2-2, the V gene TRBV27, with 8 bases lining up with TRBD2. CDR3 length: 17 residues. CDR1 and CDR2 (germline): MNHEY, SMNVEV (reference sequence). The trim removed 4 bases at V and 14 bases at J, leaving 21 bases unmatched.

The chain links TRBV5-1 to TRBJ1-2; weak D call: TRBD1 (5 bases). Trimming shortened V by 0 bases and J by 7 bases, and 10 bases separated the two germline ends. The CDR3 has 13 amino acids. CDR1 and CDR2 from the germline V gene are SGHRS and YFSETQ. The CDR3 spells CASSLVGRGGYTF. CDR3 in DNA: TGCGCCAGCAGCTTGGTGGGACGGGGTGGCTACACCTTC.

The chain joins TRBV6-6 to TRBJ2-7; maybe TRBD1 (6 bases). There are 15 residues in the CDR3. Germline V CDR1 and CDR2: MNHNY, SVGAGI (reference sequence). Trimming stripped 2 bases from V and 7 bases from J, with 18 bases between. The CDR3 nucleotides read TGTGCCAGCAGTTACCGACCCGCACAGGGTCATGAGCAGTACTTC. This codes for CASSYRPAQGHEQYF.

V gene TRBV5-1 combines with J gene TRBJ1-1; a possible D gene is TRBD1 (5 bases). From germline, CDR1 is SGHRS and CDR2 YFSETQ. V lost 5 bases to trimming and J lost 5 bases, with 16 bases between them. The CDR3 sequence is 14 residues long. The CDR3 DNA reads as TGCGCCAGCAGAGACCCAGGGACCGTTACTGAAGCTTTCTTT. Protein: CASRDPGTVTEAFF.

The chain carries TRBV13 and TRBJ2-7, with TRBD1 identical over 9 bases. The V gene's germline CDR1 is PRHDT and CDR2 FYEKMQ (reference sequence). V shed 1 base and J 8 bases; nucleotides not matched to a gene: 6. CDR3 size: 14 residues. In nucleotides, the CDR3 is TGTGCCAGCAGCTTAGAGGGACAGGGCGCCCAGCAGTACTTC. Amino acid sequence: CASSLEGQGAQQYF.

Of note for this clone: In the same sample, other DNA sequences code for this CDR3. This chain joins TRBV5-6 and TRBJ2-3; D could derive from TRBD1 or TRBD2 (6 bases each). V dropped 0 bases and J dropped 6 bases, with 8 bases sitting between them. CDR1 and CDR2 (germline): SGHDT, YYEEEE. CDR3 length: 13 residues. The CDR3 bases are TGTGCCAGCAGCTTGGCGGGGGCGGATACGCAGTATTTT. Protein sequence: CASSLAGADTQYF.

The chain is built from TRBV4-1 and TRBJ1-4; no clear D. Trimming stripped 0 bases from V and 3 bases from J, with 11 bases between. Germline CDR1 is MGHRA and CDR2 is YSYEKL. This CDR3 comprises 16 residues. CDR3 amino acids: CASSQDREGPNEKLFF. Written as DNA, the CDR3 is TGCGCCAGCAGCCAAGATCGCGAGGGCCCTAATGAAAAACTGTTTTTT.

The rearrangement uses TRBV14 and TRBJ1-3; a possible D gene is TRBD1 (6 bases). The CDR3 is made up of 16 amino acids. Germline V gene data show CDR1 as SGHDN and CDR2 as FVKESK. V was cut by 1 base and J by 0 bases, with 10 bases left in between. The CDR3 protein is CASSQAGAISGNTIYF. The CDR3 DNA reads TGTGCCAGCAGCCAAGCAGGGGCGATCTCTGGAAACACCATATATTTT.